Listed below are T cell receptor beta chains from one sample, sequenced in a study of tumor-infiltrating lymphocytes in primary liver carcinoma. TCRdb redid the calling of the multiplex PCR reads with MiXCR, one entry per CDR3 protein. The profile shows about 74,000 distinct CDR3 sequences, over 60% of them singletons. Sequencing was carried out using liver tumor tissue from sampling region 4. Receptors originate from a man aged 40-49 years with primary liver carcinoma and hepatitis B virus infection. Both conserved end residues are part of each CDR3. Clone size is not always given. Where it is, it says once, few, many or a class for expanded clones.

clone_size,v_call,cdr3_aa
-,TRBV6-5,CASRIGGGDEKPFF
-,TRBV5-4,CASSSGRRHETQYF
-,TRBV6-5,CASSRNRGDYEQYF
-,TRBV2,CVSSADLDRGETQYF
many,TRBV6-4,CASSPGLADTGELFF
-,TRBV4-1,CASSQDPGLRNEQFF
-,TRBV12-3/TRBV12-4,CASSLQYRETGANVLTF
many,TRBV10-2,CASSRDRGAYEQYF
medium-sized,TRBV7-3,CASRPSGGSYEQYF
-,TRBV6-5,CASSYRAPSRAANNEKLFF
many,TRBV6-5,CATLSSGGSGGYTF
-,TRBV12-3/TRBV12-4,CASSPRGLLEATQYF
-,TRBV11-2,CASSPPGAISEAFF
-,TRBV6-1,CSSSDGTHTYNKQFF
many,TRBV4-1,CASSQDLGSGGQETQYF
-,TRBV11-2,CVSSPTGSGNTIYF
-,TRBV5-5,CASSVRDRAGGYIF
many,TRBV28,CASRTSYNEQFF
many,TRBV4-1,CASSTTGEGYGYTF
-,TRBV11-2,CANSSNRNSYEQYF
-,TRBV20-1,CSANRDVLHEQYF
-,TRBV7-9,CGSSLVSRTGTYEQYF
-,TRBV11-2,CASSLPVGLAGGGYEEYF
many,TRBV12-3/TRBV12-4,CASSPGRDEQFF
-,TRBV12-3/TRBV12-4,CVSSLGAGGNNEQLF
many,TRBV13,CASSLGAGRETQYF
-,TRBV12-3/TRBV12-4,CASGRGFNEQFF
-,TRBV5-1,CASSYSGRDSTDTRYF
many,TRBV5-4,CASSLDRVDETQYF